This T cell receptor beta chain comes out of a study of shared clonotypes between healthy human individuals. The study's findings and limits: Naive subsets typically showed greater estimated richness than memory subsets. Naive CD4 clonotypes were shared across a handful of donors at about 5%.

As to this clone: Its specificity is unknown.

Deep-level assay runs were performed. For sorted subsets, approximately 200 ng DNA per replicate equaled roughly 29,000 T cell genomes. Profiling relied on immunoSEQ multiplex PCR, and the TCRdb table lists in-frame clones only, not all of them. This sample has roughly 550,000 clones, with around 95% found just once. Naive CD8 populations comprised CD45RO-negative cells positively selected for CCR7, excluding terminally differentiated effector memory CD45RA+ cells. The CDR3 runs 14 residues. CDR1 and CDR2 from the germline V gene are LNHDA and SQIVND (reference sequence). V was cut by 3 bases and J by 5 bases, with 10 bases left in between.

The sequence was obtained from a woman between 25 and 40 years old in good health. Source material: naive CD8+ T cells sorted from blood. This chain links TRBV19 with TRBJ1-4; possibly TRBD1 for D (6 bases). The chain's CDR3 is CASSMGHGNEKLFF. The DNA for the CDR3 is TGTGCCAGTAGTATGGGACATGGCAATGAAAAACTGTTTTTT.